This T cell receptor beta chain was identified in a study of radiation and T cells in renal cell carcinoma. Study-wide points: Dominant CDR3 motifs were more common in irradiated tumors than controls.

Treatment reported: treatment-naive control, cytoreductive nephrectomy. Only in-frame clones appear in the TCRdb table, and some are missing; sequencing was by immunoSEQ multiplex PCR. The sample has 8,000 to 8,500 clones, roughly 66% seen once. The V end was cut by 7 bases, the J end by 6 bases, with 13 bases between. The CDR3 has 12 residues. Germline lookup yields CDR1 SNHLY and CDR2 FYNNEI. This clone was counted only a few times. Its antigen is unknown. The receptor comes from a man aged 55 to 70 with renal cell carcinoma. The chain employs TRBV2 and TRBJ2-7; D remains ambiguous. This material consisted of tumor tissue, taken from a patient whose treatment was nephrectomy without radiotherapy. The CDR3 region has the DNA TGTGCCAGCACCTCTTCAGGATCCGAGCAGTACTTC. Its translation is CASTSSGSEQYF.